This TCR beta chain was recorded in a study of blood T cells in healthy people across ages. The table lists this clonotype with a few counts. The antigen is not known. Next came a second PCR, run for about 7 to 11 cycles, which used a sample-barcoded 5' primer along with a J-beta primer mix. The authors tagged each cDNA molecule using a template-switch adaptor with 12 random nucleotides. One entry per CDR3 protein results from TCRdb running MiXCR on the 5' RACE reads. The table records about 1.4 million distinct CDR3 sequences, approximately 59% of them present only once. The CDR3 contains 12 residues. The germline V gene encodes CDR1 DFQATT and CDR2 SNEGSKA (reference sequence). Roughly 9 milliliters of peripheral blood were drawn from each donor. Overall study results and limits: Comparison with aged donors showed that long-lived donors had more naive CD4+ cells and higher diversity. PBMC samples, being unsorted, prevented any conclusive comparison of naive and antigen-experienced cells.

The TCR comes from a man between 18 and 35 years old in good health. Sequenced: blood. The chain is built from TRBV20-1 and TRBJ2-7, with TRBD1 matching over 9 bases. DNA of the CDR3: TGCAGGGGGCAGGGACAGGGATACGAGCAGTACTTC. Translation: CRGQGQGYEQYF.